Described below is a single TCR beta chain sequence and its context. Its antigen remains unidentified. The data are from a study of T cell repertoires and HLA-DP antigens. Study background: Average DNA input: about 200 ng for CD137+CD4+ sorts, around 1,200 ng pre-culture.

For pre-culture CD4+ samples, the target was a few hundred thousand T cell genomes. Generated by immunoSEQ multiplex PCR, the TCRdb table keeps only in-frame clones and is missing some. The sample includes roughly 70,000 clones, around 80% seen only once; the top ten take approximately 1.4%. The CDR3 spans 14 residues. Germline V gene sequence: CDR1 SGHRS, CDR2 YFSETQ. V dropped 2 bases and J dropped 4 bases, with 10 bases sitting between them. CD4+ T cells, purified by negative selection, averaged 97.7% purity. Untouched CD4+ T cells were bead-isolated from PBMC at 95% to 98% purity. Sequencing was done on a sample of CD4+ T cells from PBMCs. This sequence was found in a man aged 60 to 75 in good health and CMV-seronegative. This chain links TRBV5-1 with TRBJ1-5, with D perhaps TRBD1 (5 bases). Here the CDR3 reads CASSFGGDNQPQHF. The CDR3 DNA reads as TGCGCCAGCAGCTTCGGGGGGGATAATCAGCCCCAGCATTTT. Looking up the rest from reference TRBV5-1 and TRBJ1-5 gives the full variable domain: KAGVTQTPRYLIKTRGQQVTLSCSPISGHRSVSWYQQTPGQGLQFLFEYFSETQRNKGNFPGRFSGRQFSNSRSEMNVSTLELGDSALYLCASSFGGDNQPQHFGDGTRLSIL.